A single sample gave rise to the 29 T cell receptor beta chains below, sequenced in a study of blood T cell repertoires in COVID-19. TCRdb's table, derived via immunoSEQ multiplex PCR, lists solely in-frame clones and lacks some. The sample contains fewer than 90,000 clones, roughly 80% of which appear only once. Sequencing input: peripheral blood. The receptors here all came from a woman in her 50s with acute or convalescent COVID-19.

The J gene is TRBJ2-2, the V gene TRBV4-1; weak D call: TRBD1 (5 bases). CDR1 and CDR2 from the germline V gene are MGHRA and YSYEKL. V shed 11 bases and J shed 4 bases, with 17 bases lying between them. This CDR3 region has 14 residues. Here the CDR3 reads CAASRDRSTGELFF. DNA for the CDR3: TGCGCCGCGTCGCGCGACAGATCCACCGGGGAGCTGTTTTTT.

This clone turned up a few times. The chain employs TRBV11-1 and TRBJ1-6; D ambiguous. The germline V gene encodes CDR1 SGHAT and CDR2 FQDESV (reference sequence). With 5 bases removed from V and 7 bases from J, the gap between germline ends came to 6 bases. The CDR3 totals 12 residues. In DNA, the CDR3 is TGTGCCAGCAGCCAACGGAATTCACCCCTCCACTTT. Encoded protein: CASSQRNSPLHF.

CDR3 DNA: TGTGCCAGCAGAGGCAGACTAGGTGAGACCCAGTACTTC. Its protein product is CASRGRLGETQYF. The rearrangement uses TRBV5-4 and TRBJ2-5, with D perhaps matching TRBD2 (6 bases). This CDR3 spans 13 amino acids. Per the germline V gene, CDR1 is SGHNT and CDR2 is YYREEE (reference sequence). V was cut by 5 bases and J by 5 bases, with 13 bases left in between.

A single count supports this clone. This chain connects TRBV4-2 to TRBJ2-7; 7 bases align to TRBD2. The CDR3 consists of 16 residues. V lost 0 bases, J lost 4 bases, and 9 bases stayed unmatched. The germline V gene encodes CDR1 LGHNA and CDR2 YNFKEQ. CDR3 DNA sequence: TGTGCCAGCAGCCAAGATTCCCCTAGCGGAGTTTACGAGCAGTACTTC. The encoded protein is CASSQDSPSGVYEQYF.

The chain is built from TRBV29-1 and TRBJ2-3; no clear D gene. The V gene lost 3 bases and the J gene lost 2 bases, with 9 bases spanning the gap. Germline V gene data show CDR1 as SQVTM and CDR2 as ANQGSEA. This CDR3 spans 13 amino acids. CDR3: CSVEAATTDTQYF. The CDR3 DNA follows: TGCAGCGTTGAGGCGGCTACCACAGATACGCAGTATTTT.

This chain links TRBV25-1 with TRBJ2-1, with TRBD2 as a possible D gene (7 bases). Trimming removed 1 base at V and 5 bases at J, with 18 bases between. Per germline, CDR1 MGHDK and CDR2 SYGVNS. The CDR3 contains 17 residues. CDR3 protein: CASSESRLGGAHNEQFF. The CDR3 DNA follows: TGTGCCAGCAGTGAATCCCGTTTGGGGGGGGCCCACAATGAGCAGTTCTTC.

The chain combines TRBV6-2 or TRBV6-3 with TRBJ1-1; 8 nucleotides agree with TRBD1. The V gene end was trimmed by 1 base and the J gene end by 0 bases; junction bases not matched to a gene: 4. The CDR3 is made up of 16 amino acids. Looked up from germline, CDR1 is MNHEY and CDR2 is SVGEGT. The CDR3 here is CASSYFPTGVNTEAFF. The DNA for the CDR3 is TGTGCCAGCAGTTACTTCCCGACAGGGGTGAACACTGAAGCTTTCTTT.

In this sample, this clone turned up a few times. The chain joins TRBV2 to TRBJ1-2, with D possibly being TRBD1 (6 bases). Looked up from germline, CDR1 is SNHLY and CDR2 is FYNNEI. Trimming took off 4 bases at V and 0 bases at J, with 9 bases between the two ends. This CDR3 spans 14 amino acids. The CDR3 nucleotides read TGTGCCAGCAGTGCCTCAGGGGCTAACTATGGCTACACCTTC. Protein: CASSASGANYGYTF.

V is TRBV7-3 and J is TRBJ2-3; 9 bases are shared with TRBD1. V lost 5 bases and J lost 6; bases outside the gene matches: 9. The germline V gene has CDR1 SGHTA and CDR2 FQGTGA. This CDR3 contains 15 residues. The CDR3 loop is CASSQTKGQGDTQYF. The CDR3 region has the DNA TGTGCCAGCAGCCAAACTAAGGGACAGGGCGATACGCAGTATTTT.

The chain couples TRBV6-5 to TRBJ1-3, with a possible D match to TRBD1 (6 bases). CDR3 size: 13 residues. V was cut by 7 bases and J by 2 bases, with 9 bases left in between. Germline loops: CDR1 MNHEY, CDR2 SVGAGI. CDR3 region: CASTGTPGNTIYF. CDR3 coding DNA: TGTGCCAGCACTGGGACACCTGGAAACACCATATATTTT.

The chain couples TRBV30 to TRBJ1-5, with 9 bases aligning to TRBD1. V shed 2 bases and J 6 bases; nucleotides not matched to a gene: 5. Germline V lookup: CDR1 GTSNPN, CDR2 SVGIG (reference sequence). The CDR3 is made up of 14 amino acids. The CDR3 region has the DNA TGTGCCTGGAGTCGTGAGACAGGGGGTCAGCCCCAGCATTTT. Translating it yields CAWSRETGGQPQHF.

V gene TRBV5-1 combines with J gene TRBJ2-7; D unclear. Looked up from germline, CDR1 is SGHRS and CDR2 is YFSETQ. CDR3 length: 13 amino acids. Deletions cut 1 base from V and 6 bases from J, with 11 bases between. The chain's CDR3 is CASSLSVTAEQYF. The DNA of the CDR3 is TGCGCCAGCAGCTTGTCAGTTACCGCCGAGCAGTACTTC.

The J gene is TRBJ2-2, the V gene TRBV7-3; possibly TRBD2 for D (6 bases). In germline, CDR1 is SGHTA, CDR2 FQGTGA. Trimming removed 5 bases at V and 4 bases at J, with 20 bases between. There are 17 residues in the CDR3. This CDR3 reads CASSPPVGAGSTGELFF. CDR3 bases: TGTGCCAGCAGCCCCCCGGTGGGAGCCGGGAGCACCGGGGAGCTGTTTTTT. Drawing the rest from reference TRBV7-3 and TRBJ2-2, the complete variable domain is GAGVSQTPSNKVTEKGKYVELRCDPISGHTALYWYRQSLGQGPEFLIYFQGTGAADDSGLPNDRFFAVRPEGSVSTLKIQRTERGDSAVYLCASSPPVGAGSTGELFFGEGSRLTVL.

The chain carries TRBV3-1 (or the pseudogene TRBV3-2) and TRBJ1-2; D unclear. Germline CDR1 and CDR2: LGHDT and YNNKEL (reference sequence). The CDR3 sequence is 12 residues long. Trimming took 4 bases from V and 2 from J, leaving 5 bases between them. In nucleotides, the CDR3 is TGTGCCAGCAGCCTGAGGAACTATGGCTACACCTTC. Protein product: CASSLRNYGYTF.

The chain is built from TRBV7-9 and TRBJ1-6, with 7 bases lining up with TRBD1. The germline V gene has CDR1 SEHNR and CDR2 FQNEAQ (reference sequence). J was trimmed by 10 bases and V by 0 bases; bases with no gene match: 3. The CDR3 is 14 amino acids. CDR3 region: CASSLAQGRSPLHF. For the CDR3, the DNA is TGTGCCAGCAGCTTAGCACAGGGGCGCTCACCCCTCCACTTT.

A single count supports this clone. The chain uses TRBV7-2 and TRBJ1-5; TRBD1 agrees at 8 bases. With 6 bases clipped from V and 4 bases from J, the junction kept 5 bases outside the gene matches. The CDR3 totals 14 residues. Looked up from germline, CDR1 is SGHTA and CDR2 is FQGNSA. CDR3 coding DNA: TGTGCCAGCAGTACGGGACAGGTGAATCAGCCCCAGCATTTT. Protein: CASSTGQVNQPQHF.

V and J are TRBV12-3 or TRBV12-4 and TRBJ1-1, with TRBD1 identical over 7 bases. The CDR3 spans 11 residues. V was clipped by 4 bases and J by 8 bases; unmatched bases: 1. DNA for the CDR3: TGTGCCAGCAGTTCGGACAGGGAAGCTTTCTTT. Protein: CASSSDREAFF.

This clone was seen more than once but under ten times. The rearrangement links TRBV13 to TRBJ1-3; D is perhaps TRBD1 (5 bases). The V end lost 6 bases, the J end lost 0 bases, and 15 bases lay between the germline ends. The germline gives CDR1 PRHDT, CDR2 FYEKMQ (reference sequence). The CDR3 contains 16 residues. The CDR3 DNA is TGTGCCAGCAGAAGCGCGGGACGCCTCTCTGGAAACACCATATATTTT. Encoded protein: CASRSAGRLSGNTIYF.

The V and J genes are TRBV5-1 and TRBJ1-1; D gene uncertain. The V end was cut by 1 base, the J end by 6 bases, with 16 bases between. The V gene's germline CDR1 is SGHRS and CDR2 YFSETQ. This CDR3 spans 15 amino acids. The CDR3 loop reads CASSLYRGPVAEAFF. CDR3 nucleotide sequence: TGCGCCAGCAGCTTGTATCGAGGGCCGGTCGCTGAAGCTTTCTTT.

This clone was seen a single time. This rearrangement joins TRBV13 to TRBJ2-7; 9 bases fit TRBD1. After removal of 0 bases from V and 2 bases from J, the junction contained 2 bases not matched to a gene. The CDR3 consists of 15 residues. In germline, CDR1 is PRHDT, CDR2 FYEKMQ (reference sequence). CDR3 protein: CASSLGGTGPYEQYF. CDR3 nucleotide sequence: TGTGCCAGCAGCTTAGGAGGGACAGGGCCCTACGAGCAGTACTTC.

The V and J genes are TRBV24-1 and TRBJ2-7, with 9 nucleotides matching TRBD1. The CDR3 extends over 15 amino acids. Trimming took 4 bases from V and 1 from J; bases not matched to a gene: 4. Germline values: CDR1 KGHDR, CDR2 SFDVKD. CDR3 in amino acids: CATSESGTGSYEQYF. Written as DNA, the CDR3 is TGTGCCACCAGTGAATCCGGGACAGGGTCCTACGAGCAGTACTTC.

V is TRBV7-2 and J is TRBJ2-3; 12 nucleotides match TRBD2. The CDR3 is 15 residues long. The germline V gene has CDR1 SGHTA and CDR2 FQGNSA. J gave up 5 bases and V 5 bases, and 5 bases lay outside the gene matches. CDR3 coding DNA: TGTGCCAGCAGCCCACCGGGACTAGCGGGAGATACGCAGTATTTT. It encodes CASSPPGLAGDTQYF. The variable domain in full, completed from reference TRBV7-2 and TRBJ2-3, reads GAGVSQSPSNKVTEKGKDVELRCDPISGHTALYWYRQSLGQGLEFLIYFQGNSAPDKSGLPSDRFSAERTGGSVSTLTIQRTQQEDSAVYLCASSPPGLAGDTQYFGPGTRLTVL.

The rearrangement links TRBV5-1 to TRBJ1-2, with TRBD1 matching 12 bases. CDR1 and CDR2 (germline): SGHRS, YFSETQ. J gave up 8 bases and V 0 bases, and 5 bases lay outside the gene matches. The CDR3 contains 15 residues. The DNA of the CDR3 is TGCGCCAGCAGCTTGGAGGGACAGGGGGCAGGAGGCTACACCTTC. It encodes CASSLEGQGAGGYTF.

The chain carries TRBV28 and TRBJ2-7; the D gene is possibly TRBD1 (5 bases). The CDR3 covers 17 residues. The V gene's germline CDR1 is MDHEN and CDR2 SYDVKM. With 0 bases removed from V and 4 bases from J, the gap between germline ends came to 19 bases. The CDR3 nucleotides read TGTGCCAGCAGTTTATGGAGACCCCTCGACAGCGAGTACGAGCAGTACTTC. Protein product: CASSLWRPLDSEYEQYF.

The V call is TRBV9, the J call TRBJ2-7; a weak D match, TRBD2 (7 bases). The CDR3 has 15 amino acids. Trimming removed 3 bases from V and 3 bases from J, with 16 bases in between. The germline CDR1 and CDR2 sequences are SGDLS and YYNGEE. Here the CDR3 reads CASSEGGKEGYEQYF. For the CDR3, the DNA is TGTGCCAGCAGCGAGGGGGGGAAAGAAGGCTACGAGCAGTACTTC.

This clone was picked up one time. The chain recombines TRBV11-2 with TRBJ1-1; maybe TRBD1 (5 bases). Germline V gives CDR1 SGHAT, CDR2 FQNNGV. The CDR3 is 12 amino acids. Trimming left V 5 bases short and J 7 bases short, with 11 bases between. The CDR3 region has the DNA TGTGCCAGCAGCCAGGGTTTGGGTGAAGCTTTCTTT. This translates into CASSQGLGEAFF.

The chain combines TRBV29-1 with TRBJ1-1, with D maybe TRBD1 (5 bases). The CDR3 totals 13 residues. The ends were cut back, 2 bases at V and 4 bases at J, with 11 bases in the middle. CDR1 is SQVTM, CDR2 ANQGSEA, per germline. Here the CDR3 reads CSVEPPGGTEAFF. In DNA, the CDR3 is TGCAGCGTTGAACCACCGGGGGGCACTGAAGCTTTCTTT.

The chain has TRBV19 and TRBJ1-5; D perhaps matches TRBD1 (5 bases). Trimming removed 5 bases from V and 1 base from J, with 15 bases in between. Germline-derived CDR1 and CDR2 are LNHDA and SQIVND (reference sequence). This CDR3 has 16 amino acids. The DNA for the CDR3 is TGTGCCAGTAGTTGGAAGGGGCGGGGGAGCAATCAGCCCCAGCATTTT. Protein sequence: CASSWKGRGSNQPQHF.

As regards this clone: A much bigger clone sits one base away, suggesting this may be a read error. The rearrangement uses TRBV5-4 and TRBJ2-7; unclear D gene. The CDR3 is 14 amino acids. Per germline, CDR1 SGHNT and CDR2 YYREEE (reference sequence). V lost 0 bases, J lost 1 base, and 8 bases lay in between. The DNA for the CDR3 is TGTGCCAGCAGCTTGGGGGCAGGATCCTACGAGCAGTACTTC. It codes for CASSLGAGSYEQYF.